The text below deals with one T cell receptor (beta chain). Sequencing used immunoSEQ multiplex PCR; TCRdb keeps in-frame clones, though not all of them. Here the sample spans hundreds of thousands of clones, 70% to 90% being singletons. The sample originates from a study of blood T cell repertoires in COVID-19. Germline assignment: CDR1 SGHTA and CDR2 FQGNSA. Trimming cost V 3 bases and J 1 base; bases outside gene matches: 1. The CDR3 sequence is 15 residues long. This receptor was identified in a man older than 75 with acute or convalescent COVID-19. Sequenced material: peripheral blood. The rearrangement joins TRBV7-2 to TRBJ2-2, with 8 nucleotides matching TRBD1. The CDR3 spells CASSLDRVNTGELFF. The CDR3 DNA is TGTGCCAGCAGCTTGGACAGGGTGAACACCGGGGAGCTGTTTTTT.